Listed below are T cell receptor beta chains from one sample, sequenced in a study of T cells in Graves' hyperthyroidism and ophthalmopathy. TCRdb re-derived calls from the multiplex PCR reads in MiXCR, one entry per CDR3 protein. The sample lists approximately 600,000 distinct CDR3 sequences, about 14% occurring once. Sequencing was performed on blood. The receptors come from a woman in her 40s with Graves' ophthalmopathy. The CDR3 runs from the conserved cysteine through the conserved F or W. The D gene is left open where the match is weak. Clone sizes are given selectively: once, few, many, or a class where the clone is expanded.

size	V	J	D	CDR3	DNA
many	TRBV28	TRBJ2-2	TRBD2	CASSLSGGGNTGELFF	TGTGCCAGCAGCCTCAGCGGGGGGGGGAACACCGGGGAGCTGTTTTTT
many	TRBV28	TRBJ1-2	TRBD1	CASSSRTGVYGYTF	TGTGCCAGCAGTTCTCGGACAGGGGTCTATGGCTACACCTTC
many	TRBV5-1	TRBJ2-7	TRBD1	CASSRQGEAYEQYF	TGCGCCAGCAGTCGACAGGGGGAAGCCTACGAGCAGTACTTC
few	TRBV6-1	TRBJ2-2	TRBD1	CASSRGQGGGGELFF	TGTGCCAGCAGCCGAGGACAGGGAGGCGGCGGGGAGCTGTTTTTT
many	TRBV27	TRBJ2-7	-	CASSPLAGYEYYEQYF	TGTGCCAGCAGTCCGTTGGCAGGGTATGAATACTACGAGCAGTACTTC
many	TRBV20-1	TRBJ1-1	TRBD1	CSPGYRGRDTEAFF	TGCAGTCCCGGATACAGGGGGCGCGACACTGAAGCTTTCTTT
-	TRBV6-1	TRBJ2-7	-	CASSERQFYEQYF	TGTGCCAGCAGTGAGAGACAGTTCTACGAGCAGTACTTC
many	TRBV6-2/TRBV6-3	TRBJ2-7	-	CASSYSILAVDLHEQYF	TGTGCCAGCAGTTACTCAATTTTGGCTGTGGATTTACACGAGCAGTACTTC
few	TRBV5-6	TRBJ2-2	-	CASSLGMTTGELFF	TGTGCCAGCAGCTTGGGGATGACCACCGGGGAGCTGTTTTTT
many	TRBV20-1	TRBJ1-3	-	CSARRPIGNTIYF	TGCAGTGCTAGAAGGCCGATTGGAAACACCATATATTTT
many	TRBV12-3/TRBV12-4	TRBJ1-1	-	CASNPGHVNTEAFF	TGTGCCAGCAATCCGGGACATGTTAACACTGAAGCTTTCTTT
few	TRBV4-3	TRBJ1-3	-	CASSQDPSPRNTIYF	TGCGCCAGCAGCCAAGATCCAAGTCCTAGAAACACCATATATTTT
few	TRBV28	TRBJ2-5	TRBD1	CASSSIGTEETQYF	TGTGCCAGCAGTTCAATCGGGACAGAAGAGACCCAGTACTTC
many	TRBV6-1	TRBJ1-2	-	CASSRLDRRILGYTF	TGTGCCAGCAGCCGCCTTGACAGGCGGATCTTGGGCTACACCTTC
few	TRBV11-2	TRBJ2-6	-	CASSLGEQDSGANVLTF	TGTGCCAGCAGCTTAGGGGAACAGGACTCTGGGGCCAACGTCCTGACTTTC
many	TRBV19	TRBJ1-2	-	CASSMRTVTYGYTF	TGTGCCAGTAGTATGAGGACAGTCACCTATGGCTACACCTTC